This T cell receptor (beta chain) emerged from a study of cytomegalovirus exposure and HLA in healthy donors. Study-level points and caveats: Later on, a genetic analysis was performed. It linked a missense variant in DCLRE1C with V- and J-gene trimming of TCR beta. Most TCRs appeared rarely, but some public TCRs recurred in many donors. Sequencing likely caused a cluster of highly shared sequence variants.

PCR was performed using 60 Vbeta and 13 Jbeta primers. In the original analysis: In a later analysis, the count reached 74 million or so unique TCR beta chains, with approximately 11 million shared. Only in-frame clones appear in the TCRdb table, and some are missing; sequencing was by immunoSEQ multiplex PCR. V and J calls and clone size are those listed in that table; D and trimming were worked out from the DNA. Of around 220,000 clones listed, 60% to 80% are singletons. Turning to this clone: What it binds is not known.

Sequenced input: PBMCs. This sequence was found in a woman in her twenties or thirties in good health and CMV-seronegative.

The CDR3 here is CATSFGTGGSGANVLTF. CDR3 DNA: TGTGCCACCAGCTTCGGGACAGGGGGGTCTGGGGCCAACGTCCTGACTTTC. The chain employs TRBV15 and TRBJ2-6; 11 bases are shared with TRBD1. The germline gives CDR1 LNHNV, CDR2 YYDKDF (reference sequence). V shed 5 bases, J shed 1 base, and the junction held 4 bases outside the gene matches. The CDR3 runs 17 residues.